Sequencing of this T cell receptor (beta chain) was carried out in a study of CD8 T cells in ankylosing spondylitis. Study results and caveats: The clones that were linked to disease were reported to be significantly enriched in matched synovial fluid samples from ankylosing spondylitis patients.

Notes on this clonotype: Its antigen is unidentified.

CDR1 and CDR2 (germline): MNHEY, SVGAGI. V was clipped by 3 bases and J by 3 bases, with 16 bases between them. CDR3 length: 16 amino acids. TCRdb re-called the 5' RACE reads with MiXCR, one entry per CDR3 protein. The sample shows about 200,000 distinct CDR3 sequences, about 13% of them seen only once. The receptor was derived from a male donor with ankylosing spondylitis or in good health (not recorded which). The chain is built from TRBV6-5 and TRBJ2-3; tentatively, D is TRBD2 (6 bases). Specimen: blood, either unsorted or a sorted T cell fraction (not recorded which). The CDR3 DNA is TGTGCCAGCAGTTATTCCCGGGAGCATCTTACAGATACGCAGTATTTT. Amino acids: CASSYSREHLTDTQYF.